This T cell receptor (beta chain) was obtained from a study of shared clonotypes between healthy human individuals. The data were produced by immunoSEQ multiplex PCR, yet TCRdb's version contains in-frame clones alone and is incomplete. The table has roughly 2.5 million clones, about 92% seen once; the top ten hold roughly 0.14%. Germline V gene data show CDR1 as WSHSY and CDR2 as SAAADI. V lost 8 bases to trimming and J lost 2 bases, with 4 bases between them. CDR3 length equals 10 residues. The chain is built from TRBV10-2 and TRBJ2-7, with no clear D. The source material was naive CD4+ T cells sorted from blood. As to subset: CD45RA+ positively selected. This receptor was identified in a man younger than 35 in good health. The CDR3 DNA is TGCGCCAGCGGGGCCTACGAGCAGTACTTC. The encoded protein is CASGAYEQYF.